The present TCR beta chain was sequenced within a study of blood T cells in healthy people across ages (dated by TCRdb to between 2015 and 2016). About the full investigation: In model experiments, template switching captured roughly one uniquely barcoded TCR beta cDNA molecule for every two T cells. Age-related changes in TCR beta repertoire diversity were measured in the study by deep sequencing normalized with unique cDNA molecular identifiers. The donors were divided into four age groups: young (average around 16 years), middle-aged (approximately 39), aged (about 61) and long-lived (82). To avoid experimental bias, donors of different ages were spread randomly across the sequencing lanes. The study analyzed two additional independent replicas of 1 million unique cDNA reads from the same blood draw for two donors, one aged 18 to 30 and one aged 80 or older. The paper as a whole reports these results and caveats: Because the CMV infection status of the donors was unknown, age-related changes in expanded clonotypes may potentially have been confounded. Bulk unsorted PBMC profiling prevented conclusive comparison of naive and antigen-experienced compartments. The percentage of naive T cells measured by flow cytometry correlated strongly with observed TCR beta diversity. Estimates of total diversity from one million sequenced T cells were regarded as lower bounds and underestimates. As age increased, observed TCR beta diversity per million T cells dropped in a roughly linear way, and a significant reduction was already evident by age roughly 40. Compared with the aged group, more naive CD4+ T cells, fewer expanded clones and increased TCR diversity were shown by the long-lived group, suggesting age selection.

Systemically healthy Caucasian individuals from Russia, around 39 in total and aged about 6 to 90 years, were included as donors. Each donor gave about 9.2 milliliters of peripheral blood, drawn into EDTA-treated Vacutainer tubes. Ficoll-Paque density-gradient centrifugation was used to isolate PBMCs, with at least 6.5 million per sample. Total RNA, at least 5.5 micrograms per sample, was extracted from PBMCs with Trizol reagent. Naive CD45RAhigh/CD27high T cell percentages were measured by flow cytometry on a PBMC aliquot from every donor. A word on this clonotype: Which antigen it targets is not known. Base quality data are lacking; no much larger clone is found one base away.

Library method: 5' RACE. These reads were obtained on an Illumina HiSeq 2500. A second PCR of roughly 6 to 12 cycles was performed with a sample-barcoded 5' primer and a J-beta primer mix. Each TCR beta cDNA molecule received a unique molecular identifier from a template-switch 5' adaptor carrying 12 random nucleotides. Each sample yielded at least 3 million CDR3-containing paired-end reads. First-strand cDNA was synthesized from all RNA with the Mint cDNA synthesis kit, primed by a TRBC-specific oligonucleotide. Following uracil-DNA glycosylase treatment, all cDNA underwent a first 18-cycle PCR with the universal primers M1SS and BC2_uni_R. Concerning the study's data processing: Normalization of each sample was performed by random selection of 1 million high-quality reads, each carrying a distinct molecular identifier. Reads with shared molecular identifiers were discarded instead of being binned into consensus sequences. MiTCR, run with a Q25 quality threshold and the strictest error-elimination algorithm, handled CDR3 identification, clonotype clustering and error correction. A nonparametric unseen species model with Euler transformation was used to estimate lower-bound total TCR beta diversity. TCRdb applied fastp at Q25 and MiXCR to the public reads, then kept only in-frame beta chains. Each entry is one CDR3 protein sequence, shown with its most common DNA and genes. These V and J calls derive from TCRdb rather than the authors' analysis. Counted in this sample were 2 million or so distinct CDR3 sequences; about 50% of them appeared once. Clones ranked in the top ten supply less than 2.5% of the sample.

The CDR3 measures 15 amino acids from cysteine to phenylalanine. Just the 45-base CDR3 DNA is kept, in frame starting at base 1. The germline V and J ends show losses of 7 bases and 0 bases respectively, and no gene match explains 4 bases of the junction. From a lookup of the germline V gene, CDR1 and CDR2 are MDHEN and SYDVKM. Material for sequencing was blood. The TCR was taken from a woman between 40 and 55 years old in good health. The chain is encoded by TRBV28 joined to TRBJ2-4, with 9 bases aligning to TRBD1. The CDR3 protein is CASKTGGAAKNIQYF. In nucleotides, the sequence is TGTGCCAGCAAGACAGGGGGGGCAGCCAAAAACATTCAGTACTTC.